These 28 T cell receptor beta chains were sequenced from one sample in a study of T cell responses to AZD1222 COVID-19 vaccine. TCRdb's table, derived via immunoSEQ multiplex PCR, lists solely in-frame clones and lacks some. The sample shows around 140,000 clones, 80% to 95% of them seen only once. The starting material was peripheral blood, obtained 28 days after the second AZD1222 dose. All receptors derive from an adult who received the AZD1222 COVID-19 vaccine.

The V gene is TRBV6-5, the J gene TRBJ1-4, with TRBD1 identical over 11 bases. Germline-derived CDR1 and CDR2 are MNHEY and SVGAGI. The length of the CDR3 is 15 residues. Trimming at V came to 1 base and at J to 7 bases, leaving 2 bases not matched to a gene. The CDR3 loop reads CASSYLGTGGEKLFF. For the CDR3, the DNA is TGTGCCAGCAGTTACTTGGGGACAGGGGGTGAAAAACTGTTTTTT.

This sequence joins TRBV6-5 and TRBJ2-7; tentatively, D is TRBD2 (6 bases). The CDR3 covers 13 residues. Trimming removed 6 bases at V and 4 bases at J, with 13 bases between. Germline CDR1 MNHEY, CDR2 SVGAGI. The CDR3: CASRVAEPYEQYV. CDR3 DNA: TGTGCCAGCAGGGTAGCGGAGCCTTACGAGCAGTACGTC.

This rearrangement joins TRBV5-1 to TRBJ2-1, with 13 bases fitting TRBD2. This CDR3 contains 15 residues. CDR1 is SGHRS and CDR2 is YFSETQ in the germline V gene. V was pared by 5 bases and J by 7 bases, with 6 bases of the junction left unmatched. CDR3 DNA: TGCGCCAGCAGAACACTAGCGGGGGGGCCGAATGAGCAGTTCTTC. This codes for CASRTLAGGPNEQFF.

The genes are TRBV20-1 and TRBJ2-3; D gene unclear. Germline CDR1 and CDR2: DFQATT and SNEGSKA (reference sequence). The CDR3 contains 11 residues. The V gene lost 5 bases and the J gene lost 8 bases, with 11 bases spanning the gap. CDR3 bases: TGCAGTGCTTTGGACCACTTTACGCAGTATTTT. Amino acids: CSALDHFTQYF.

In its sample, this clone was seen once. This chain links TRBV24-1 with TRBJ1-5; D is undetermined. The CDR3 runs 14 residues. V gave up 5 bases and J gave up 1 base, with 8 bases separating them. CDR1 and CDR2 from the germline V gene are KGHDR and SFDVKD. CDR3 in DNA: TGTGCCACCAGTGCCCTATCGAGCAATCAGCCCCAGCATTTT. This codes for CATSALSSNQPQHF.

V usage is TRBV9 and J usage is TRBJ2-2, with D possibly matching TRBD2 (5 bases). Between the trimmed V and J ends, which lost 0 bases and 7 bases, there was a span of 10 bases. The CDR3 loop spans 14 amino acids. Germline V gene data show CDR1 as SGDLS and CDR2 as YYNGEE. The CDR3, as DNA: TGTGCCAGCAGCGTAGCTACGGGAAGCGGGGAGCTGTTTTTT. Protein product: CASSVATGSGELFF.

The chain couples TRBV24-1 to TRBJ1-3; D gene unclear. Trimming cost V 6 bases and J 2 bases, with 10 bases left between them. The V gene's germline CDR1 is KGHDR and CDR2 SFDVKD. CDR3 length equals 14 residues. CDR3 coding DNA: TGTGCCACCAGTTCCCCGGGAACTGGAAACACCATATATTTT. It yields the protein CATSSPGTGNTIYF.

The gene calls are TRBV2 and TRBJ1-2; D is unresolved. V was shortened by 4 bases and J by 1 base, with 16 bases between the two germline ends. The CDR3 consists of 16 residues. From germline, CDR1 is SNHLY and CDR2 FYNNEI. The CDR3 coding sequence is TGTGCCAGCAGTGGACGTTGGGTTCTTAATAACTATGGCTACACCTTC. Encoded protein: CASSGRWVLNNYGYTF.

CDR3 in amino acids: CASSLGASYNSPLHF. The CDR3 DNA reads TGTGCCAGCAGCTTAGGGGCGTCCTATAATTCACCCCTCCACTTT. The chain links TRBV11-2 to TRBJ1-6; no clear D. CDR1 and CDR2 (germline): SGHAT, FQNNGV. This CDR3 contains 15 residues. V lost 1 base and J 1 base, leaving 5 bases between the germline ends. The full variable domain, rest sourced from reference TRBV11-2 and TRBJ1-6, is EAGVAQSPRYKIIEKRQSVAFWCNPISGHATLYWYQQILGQGPKLLIQFQNNGVVDDSQLPKDRFSAERLKGVDSTLKIQPAKLEDSAVYLCASSLGASYNSPLHFGNGTRLTVT.

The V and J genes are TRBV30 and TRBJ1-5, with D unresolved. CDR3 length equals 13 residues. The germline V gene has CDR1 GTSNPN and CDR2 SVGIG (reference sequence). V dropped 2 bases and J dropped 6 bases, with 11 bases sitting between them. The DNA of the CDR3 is TGTGCCTGGAGTAAGAGGTTCGGTCAGCCCCAGCATTTT. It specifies CAWSKRFGQPQHF.

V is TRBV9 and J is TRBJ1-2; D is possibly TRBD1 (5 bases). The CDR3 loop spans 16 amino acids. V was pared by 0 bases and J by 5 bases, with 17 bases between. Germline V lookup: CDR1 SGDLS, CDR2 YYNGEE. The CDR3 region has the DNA TGTGCCAGCAGCGTAGGCTCGTGGGGCAGGACTTATGGCTACACCTTC. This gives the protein CASSVGSWGRTYGYTF.

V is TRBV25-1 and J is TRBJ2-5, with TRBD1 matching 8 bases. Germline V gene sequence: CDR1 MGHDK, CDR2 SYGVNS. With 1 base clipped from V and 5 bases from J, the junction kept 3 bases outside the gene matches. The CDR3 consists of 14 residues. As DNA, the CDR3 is TGTGCCAGCAGTGAATTTTCAGGGGGCGAGACCCAGTACTTC. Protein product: CASSEFSGGETQYF.

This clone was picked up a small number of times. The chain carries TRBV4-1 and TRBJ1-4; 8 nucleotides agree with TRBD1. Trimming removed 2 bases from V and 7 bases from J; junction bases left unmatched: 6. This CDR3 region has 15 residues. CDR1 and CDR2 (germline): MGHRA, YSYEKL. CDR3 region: CASSQRTGMGEKLFF. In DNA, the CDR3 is TGCGCCAGCAGCCAACGGACAGGGATGGGTGAAAAACTGTTTTTT.

CDR3 in amino acids: CASSGTRLRRTEAFF. CDR3 in DNA: TGTGCCAGCAGCGGGACACGACTCCGGAGGACTGAAGCTTTCTTT. This chain joins TRBV11-2 and TRBJ1-1; D may be TRBD1 (6 bases). From germline, CDR1 is SGHAT and CDR2 FQNNGV. V gave up 5 bases and J gave up 5 bases, with 18 bases separating them. The CDR3 runs 15 residues.

This CDR3 reads CAIREGRSTVYNSPLHF. In nucleotides, the CDR3 is TGTGCCATCAGAGAAGGGCGGAGTACTGTTTATAATTCACCCCTCCACTTT. This chain joins TRBV10-3 and TRBJ1-6; D remains unclear. This CDR3 has 17 amino acids. V lost 6 bases and J 4 bases, leaving 19 bases between the germline ends. CDR1 is ENHRY, CDR2 SYGVKD, per germline.

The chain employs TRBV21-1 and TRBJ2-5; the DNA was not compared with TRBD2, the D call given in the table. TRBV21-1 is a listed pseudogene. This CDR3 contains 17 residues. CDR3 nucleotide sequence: TGTGCCAGCAGCAATCCCGGCCTAGCGGGAGGCGGGGAGACCCAGTACTTC. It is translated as CASSNPGLAGGGETQYF.

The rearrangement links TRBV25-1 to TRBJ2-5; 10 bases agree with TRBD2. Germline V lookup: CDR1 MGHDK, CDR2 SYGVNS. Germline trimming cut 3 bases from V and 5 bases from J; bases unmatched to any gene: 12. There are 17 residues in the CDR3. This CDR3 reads CASSEGETSGRRETQYF. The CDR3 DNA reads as TGTGCCAGCAGTGAGGGGGAGACTAGCGGGCGCCGGGAGACCCAGTACTTC. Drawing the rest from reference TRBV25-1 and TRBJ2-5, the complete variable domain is EADIYQTPRYLVIGTGKKITLECSQTMGHDKMYWYQQDPGMELHLIHYSYGVNSTEKGDLSSESTVSRIRTEHFPLTLESARPSHTSQYLCASSEGETSGRRETQYFGPGTRLLVL.

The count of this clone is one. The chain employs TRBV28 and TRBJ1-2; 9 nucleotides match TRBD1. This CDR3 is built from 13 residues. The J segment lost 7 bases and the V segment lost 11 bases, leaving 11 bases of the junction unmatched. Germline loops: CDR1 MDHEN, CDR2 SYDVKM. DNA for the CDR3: TGTGCCTGCACCGGGACAGGGAGACGTGGCTACACCTTC. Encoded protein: CACTGTGRRGYTF.

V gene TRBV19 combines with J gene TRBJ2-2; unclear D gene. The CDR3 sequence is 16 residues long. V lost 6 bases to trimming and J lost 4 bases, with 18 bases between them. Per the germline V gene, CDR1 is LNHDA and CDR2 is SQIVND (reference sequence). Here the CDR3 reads CASSPPRAGSTGELFF. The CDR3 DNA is TGTGCCAGTAGCCCTCCCCGGGCAGGTTCCACCGGGGAGCTGTTTTTT.

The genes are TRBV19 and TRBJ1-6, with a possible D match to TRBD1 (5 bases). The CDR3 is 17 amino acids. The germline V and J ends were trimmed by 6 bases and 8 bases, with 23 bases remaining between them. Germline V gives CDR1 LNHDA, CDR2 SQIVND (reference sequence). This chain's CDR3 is CASSQPGAGREDSPLHF. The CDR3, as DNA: TGTGCCAGTAGCCAACCGGGAGCGGGCAGGGAGGATTCACCCCTCCACTTT.

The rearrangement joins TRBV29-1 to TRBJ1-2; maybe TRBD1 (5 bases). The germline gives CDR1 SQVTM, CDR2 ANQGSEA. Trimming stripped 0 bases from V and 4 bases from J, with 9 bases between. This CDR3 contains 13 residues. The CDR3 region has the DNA TGCAGCGTTGAAGAAGGACACCTCTATGGCTACACCTTC. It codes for CSVEEGHLYGYTF.

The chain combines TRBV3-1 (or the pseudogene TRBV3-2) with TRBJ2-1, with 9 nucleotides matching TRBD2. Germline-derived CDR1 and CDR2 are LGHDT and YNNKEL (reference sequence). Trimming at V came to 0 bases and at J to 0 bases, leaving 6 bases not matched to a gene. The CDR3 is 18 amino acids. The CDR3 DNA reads TGTGCCAGCAGCCAAGATGGGGGGACTAGCTACTCCTACAATGAGCAGTTCTTC. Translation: CASSQDGGTSYSYNEQFF.

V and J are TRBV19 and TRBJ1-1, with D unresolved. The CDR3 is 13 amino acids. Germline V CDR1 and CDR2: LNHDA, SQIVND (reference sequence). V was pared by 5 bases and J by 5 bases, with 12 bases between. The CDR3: CASSSRTETEAFF. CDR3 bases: TGTGCCAGTAGTTCGAGGACCGAGACTGAAGCTTTCTTT.

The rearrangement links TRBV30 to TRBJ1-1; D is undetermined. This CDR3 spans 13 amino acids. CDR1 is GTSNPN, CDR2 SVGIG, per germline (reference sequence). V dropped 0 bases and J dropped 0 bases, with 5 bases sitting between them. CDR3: CAWSVGMNTEAFF. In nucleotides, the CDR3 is TGTGCCTGGAGTGTGGGAATGAACACTGAAGCTTTCTTT.

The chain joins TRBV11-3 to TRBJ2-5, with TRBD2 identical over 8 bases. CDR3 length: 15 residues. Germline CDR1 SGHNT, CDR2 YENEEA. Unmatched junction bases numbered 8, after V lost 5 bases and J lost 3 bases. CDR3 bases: TGTGCCAGCAGCAAACGGACTAGCCCGGAAGAGACCCAGTACTTC. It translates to CASSKRTSPEETQYF.

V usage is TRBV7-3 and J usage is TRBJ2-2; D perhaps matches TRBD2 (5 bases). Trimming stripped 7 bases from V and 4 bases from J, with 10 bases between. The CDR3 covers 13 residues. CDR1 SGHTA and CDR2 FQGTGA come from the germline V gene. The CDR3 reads CASTLSGTGELFF. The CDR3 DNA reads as TGTGCCAGCACCCTAAGCGGCACCGGGGAGCTGTTTTTT.

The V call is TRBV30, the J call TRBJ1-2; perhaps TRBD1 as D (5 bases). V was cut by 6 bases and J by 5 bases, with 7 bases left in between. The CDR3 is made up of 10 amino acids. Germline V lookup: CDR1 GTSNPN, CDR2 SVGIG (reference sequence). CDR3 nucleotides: TGTGCCTGCAGGGCTTATGGCTACACCTTC. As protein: CACRAYGYTF.

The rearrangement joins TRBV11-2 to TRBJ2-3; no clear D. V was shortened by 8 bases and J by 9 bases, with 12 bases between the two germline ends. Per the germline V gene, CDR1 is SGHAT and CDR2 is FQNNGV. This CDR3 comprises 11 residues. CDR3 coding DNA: TGTGCCAGCGGTCCCCGGCCCACGCAGTATTTT. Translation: CASGPRPTQYF.